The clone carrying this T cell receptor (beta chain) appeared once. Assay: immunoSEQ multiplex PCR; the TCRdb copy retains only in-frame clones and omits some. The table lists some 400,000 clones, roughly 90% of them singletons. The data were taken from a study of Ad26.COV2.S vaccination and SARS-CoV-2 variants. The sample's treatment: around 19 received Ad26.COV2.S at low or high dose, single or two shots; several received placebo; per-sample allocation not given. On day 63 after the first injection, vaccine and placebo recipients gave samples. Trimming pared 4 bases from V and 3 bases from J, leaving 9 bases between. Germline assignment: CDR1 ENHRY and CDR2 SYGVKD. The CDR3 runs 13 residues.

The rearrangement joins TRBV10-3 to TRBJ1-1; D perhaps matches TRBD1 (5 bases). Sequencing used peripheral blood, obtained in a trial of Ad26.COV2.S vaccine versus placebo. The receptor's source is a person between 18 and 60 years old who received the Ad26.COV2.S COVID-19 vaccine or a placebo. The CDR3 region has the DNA TGTGCCATCAGTGCGATCAGGGACACTGAAGCTTTCTTT. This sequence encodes CAISAIRDTEAFF.